The clone carrying this TCR beta chain occurred once. Method: immunoSEQ multiplex PCR; TCRdb's copy keeps in-frame clones and lacks some. This table has 31,000 or so clones, 88% appearing once. This sample is drawn from a study of PD-1 and CTLA-4 blockade in melanoma. The CDR3 runs to 12 residues. V lost 4 bases, J lost 6 bases, and 12 bases lay in between. CDR1 and CDR2 (germline): SQVTM, ANQGSEA. This specimen consisted of CD8+ T cells from peripheral blood, obtained from a patient given anti-PD-1 treatment. The sequence was obtained from a human donor with melanoma. This chain uses TRBV29-1 with TRBJ1-1; unclear D gene. CDR3 coding DNA: TGCAGCGTTGTAGAGTTTAGGGCTGAAGCTTTCTTT. It is translated as CSVVEFRAEAFF.